This T cell receptor (beta chain) was identified during a study of shared clonotypes between healthy human individuals. Remarks on this clone: Its antigen is undetermined.

CDR3 length: 18 amino acids. J lost 7 bases, V lost 3 bases, and 19 bases had no gene match. Germline CDR1 and CDR2: MGHRA and YSYEKL. Findings and caveats of the study: Shared across a few donors were 4% to 5% of the naive CD4 clonotypes.

Several immunoSEQ plates held equal portions of the genomic DNA taken from each subset. For sorted subsets, 150 to 200 ng DNA per replicate equaled about 31,000 T cell genomes. The assay was immunoSEQ multiplex PCR, and TCRdb's table has in-frame clones only and misses some. The sample lists about 660,000 clones; roughly 70% were seen once. Sequenced material: memory CD4+ T cells sorted from blood. As to subset: CD45RA-negative fraction. This clonotype originated in a woman aged 25 to 45 in good health. The chain carries TRBV4-1 and TRBJ2-7; 9 bases match TRBD1. The CDR3 protein is CASSQFLQRWDRAGEQYF. The CDR3 bases are TGCGCCAGCAGCCAGTTCCTCCAGCGTTGGGACAGGGCGGGAGAGCAGTACTTC.